This section outlines one T cell receptor beta chain sequence together with its context. The antigen is undetermined. Using immunoSEQ multiplex PCR, the repertoire was profiled, and TCRdb retains in-frame clones only, with some absent. The sample carries more than 110,000 clones, roughly 91% recorded once. The data were taken from a study of T cell responses to AZD1222 COVID-19 vaccine. Study-wide results and limits: Distributed over spike, vaccine-associated CD4 TCRs predominated at 160-218 and 743-854. Donor demographics were predominantly white British with a female majority; clonal diversity may be underestimated. Baseline antibody screening turned up just a handful of seropositive AZD1222 recipients. There were repertoire samples only from the period after the peak T cell response.

The origin of this receptor is an adult in good health. This specimen consisted of peripheral blood, obtained on day 0 of AZD1222 vaccination.

The CDR3 sequence: CASSSIGHSNQPQHF. For the CDR3, the DNA is TGTGCCAGCAGCTCCATAGGGCATAGCAATCAGCCCCAGCATTTT. The genes are TRBV5-6 and TRBJ1-5, with unresolved D. The CDR3 runs 15 residues. The ends were cut back, 3 bases at V and 0 bases at J, with 10 bases in the middle. Germline loops: CDR1 SGHDT, CDR2 YYEEEE.